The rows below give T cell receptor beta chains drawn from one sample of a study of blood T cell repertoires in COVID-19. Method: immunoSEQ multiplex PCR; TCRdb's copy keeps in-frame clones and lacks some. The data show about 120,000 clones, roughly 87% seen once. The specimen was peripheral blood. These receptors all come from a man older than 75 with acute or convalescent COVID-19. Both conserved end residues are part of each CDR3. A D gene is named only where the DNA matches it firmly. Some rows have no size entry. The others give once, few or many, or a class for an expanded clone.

cdr3_nt: TGCAGCGTTGAAGGGAGGGCCAGTCGTGATGAGCAGTTCTTC
cdr3_aa: CSVEGRASRDEQFF
d_call: -
cdr3_length: 14
j_call: TRBJ2-1
v_call: TRBV29-1
clone_size: once

cdr3_nt: TGTGCCAGCAGAGAGAGCGGACCCTACGAGCAGTACTTC
cdr3_aa: CASRESGPYEQYF
d_call: -
cdr3_length: 13
j_call: TRBJ2-7
v_call: TRBV27
clone_size: -

cdr3_nt: TGTGCCAGCAGTTACGGGAGAGGGGAGACCCAGTACTTC
cdr3_aa: CASSYGRGETQYF
d_call: -
cdr3_length: 13
j_call: TRBJ2-5
v_call: TRBV6-5
clone_size: -

cdr3_nt: TGTGCCAGCAGCGATCTAAGACTAGCGGGAACCTACGAGCAGTACTTC
cdr3_aa: CASSDLRLAGTYEQYF
d_call: TRBD2
cdr3_length: 16
j_call: TRBJ2-7
v_call: TRBV11-2
clone_size: -

cdr3_nt: TGCGCCAGCAGCTTGGGATCCAGCGGGGGGATCCAAGAGACCCAGTACTTC
cdr3_aa: CASSLGSSGGIQETQYF
d_call: TRBD2
cdr3_length: 17
j_call: TRBJ2-5
v_call: TRBV5-1
clone_size: -

cdr3_nt: TGTGCCAGCAGCCAGGCCGTTGGACTTTCCTACGAGCAGTACTTC
cdr3_aa: CASSQAVGLSYEQYF
d_call: -
cdr3_length: 15
j_call: TRBJ2-7
v_call: TRBV3-1/TRBV3-2
clone_size: few

cdr3_nt: TGTGCCAGTAGTACTACGGGGGATGAAAAACTGTTTTTT
cdr3_aa: CASSTTGDEKLFF
d_call: -
cdr3_length: 13
j_call: TRBJ1-4
v_call: TRBV19
clone_size: -

cdr3_nt: TGCGCCAGCAGGCTCGGGTCGAACACTGAAGCTTTCTTT
cdr3_aa: CASRLGSNTEAFF
d_call: -
cdr3_length: 13
j_call: TRBJ1-1
v_call: TRBV10-1
clone_size: -

cdr3_nt: TGTGCCAGCAGTGAATTAGCGGGAGGTAATGAGCAGTTCTTC
cdr3_aa: CASSELAGGNEQFF
d_call: TRBD2
cdr3_length: 14
j_call: TRBJ2-1
v_call: TRBV6-1
clone_size: -

cdr3_nt: TGTGCCAGCAGCCGACTAGCGGGGCAAGAGACCCAGTACTTC
cdr3_aa: CASSRLAGQETQYF
d_call: TRBD2
cdr3_length: 14
j_call: TRBJ2-5
v_call: TRBV11-2
clone_size: -

cdr3_nt: TGTGCCAGCAGTCCTGGGACAGGGGGCGCTGAGACCCAGTACTTC
cdr3_aa: CASSPGTGGAETQYF
d_call: TRBD1
cdr3_length: 15
j_call: TRBJ2-5
v_call: TRBV27
clone_size: -

cdr3_nt: TGCGCCAGCAGCTTGAACGGGGGGAAGAGTGGCACTGAAGCTTTCTTT
cdr3_aa: CASSLNGGKSGTEAFF
d_call: -
cdr3_length: 16
j_call: TRBJ1-1
v_call: TRBV5-1
clone_size: -

cdr3_nt: TGTGCCAGCAGCTTAGTACAGGGGGTATACGAGCAGTACTTC
cdr3_aa: CASSLVQGVYEQYF
d_call: TRBD1
cdr3_length: 14
j_call: TRBJ2-7
v_call: TRBV7-2
clone_size: -

cdr3_nt: TGCGCCAGCAGCTCTGGAGGGTATTACACTGAAGCTTTCTTT
cdr3_aa: CASSSGGYYTEAFF
d_call: -
cdr3_length: 14
j_call: TRBJ1-1
v_call: TRBV5-1
clone_size: -

cdr3_nt: TGTGCCAGCAGTCGACTCGGAACAACGAACAATGAGCAGTTCTTC
cdr3_aa: CASSRLGTTNNEQFF
d_call: -
cdr3_length: 15
j_call: TRBJ2-1
v_call: TRBV6-2/TRBV6-3
clone_size: -

cdr3_nt: TGCGCCAGCAGCTTGGCCGGGGGGACAGAGACCCAGTACTTC
cdr3_aa: CASSLAGGTETQYF
d_call: TRBD2
cdr3_length: 14
j_call: TRBJ2-5
v_call: TRBV5-1
clone_size: few

cdr3_nt: TGTGCCACTAACGCCGGGATGGGTGGGGCCAACGTCCTGACTTTC
cdr3_aa: CATNAGMGGANVLTF
d_call: -
cdr3_length: 15
j_call: TRBJ2-6
v_call: TRBV15
clone_size: -

cdr3_nt: TGTGCCAGCAGACTCACAGACTCTGGAAACACCATATATTTT
cdr3_aa: CASRLTDSGNTIYF
d_call: -
cdr3_length: 14
j_call: TRBJ1-3
v_call: TRBV11-3
clone_size: -

cdr3_nt: TGTGCCAGCAGCCGGACTCGACAAGAGACCCAGTACTTC
cdr3_aa: CASSRTRQETQYF
d_call: -
cdr3_length: 13
j_call: TRBJ2-5
v_call: TRBV7-2
clone_size: -

cdr3_nt: TGTGCCAGCAGCTTAATGCAGGGATCATCCTACGAGCAGTACTTC
cdr3_aa: CASSLMQGSSYEQYF
d_call: -
cdr3_length: 15
j_call: TRBJ2-7
v_call: TRBV7-8
clone_size: -

cdr3_nt: TGCGCCAGCAGCCAAGGACCCTCGGGGACTGCGGCCACAGATACGCAGTATTTT
cdr3_aa: CASSQGPSGTAATDTQYF
d_call: -
cdr3_length: 18
j_call: TRBJ2-3
v_call: TRBV4-1
clone_size: -

cdr3_nt: TGTGCCAGCTCGACCACAGGGACGACCTATGGCTACACCTTC
cdr3_aa: CASSTTGTTYGYTF
d_call: -
cdr3_length: 14
j_call: TRBJ1-2
v_call: TRBV18
clone_size: -

cdr3_nt: TGCGCCAGCAGCCAACAAGTGGAGAATTCACCCCTCCACTTT
cdr3_aa: CASSQQVENSPLHF
d_call: -
cdr3_length: 14
j_call: TRBJ1-6
v_call: TRBV4-1
clone_size: few

cdr3_nt: TGTGCCAGTACGCGGACAGGGGCGGACGAGCAGTACTTC
cdr3_aa: CASTRTGADEQYF
d_call: TRBD1
cdr3_length: 13
j_call: TRBJ2-7
v_call: TRBV19
clone_size: -

cdr3_nt: TGTGCCAGCAGCTTAGTTGCAGGGGGCCCGTTTGGGGCTTTCTTT
cdr3_aa: CASSLVAGGPFGAFF
d_call: TRBD1
cdr3_length: 15
j_call: TRBJ1-1
v_call: TRBV11-2
clone_size: -

cdr3_nt: TGTGCCAGCAGTCTCCCGTCGGAGGGCGGGAGGGCTTTCTTT
cdr3_aa: CASSLPSEGGRAFF
d_call: -
cdr3_length: 14
j_call: TRBJ1-1
v_call: TRBV28
clone_size: -

cdr3_nt: TGCGCCAGCAGCCCGGCGGCAGGGACAGGGGATTCTAGGGAGCTGTTTTTT
cdr3_aa: CASSPAAGTGDSRELFF
d_call: TRBD1
cdr3_length: 17
j_call: TRBJ2-2
v_call: TRBV5-1
clone_size: -

cdr3_nt: TGTGCCAGCAGCCAAGCGGGGGGAAACTATGGCTACACCTTC
cdr3_aa: CASSQAGGNYGYTF
d_call: -
cdr3_length: 14
j_call: TRBJ1-2
v_call: TRBV3-1/TRBV3-2
clone_size: -

cdr3_nt: TGTGCCAGCAGTGAGTCAGGTCTTGGGGGAAACACCATATATTTT
cdr3_aa: CASSESGLGGNTIYF
d_call: -
cdr3_length: 15
j_call: TRBJ1-3
v_call: TRBV2
clone_size: -

cdr3_nt: TGTGCCACCAGGGAGGGGTGGAATCAGCCCCAGCATTTT
cdr3_aa: CATREGWNQPQHF
d_call: -
cdr3_length: 13
j_call: TRBJ1-5
v_call: TRBV15
clone_size: -

cdr3_nt: TGTGCCAGCAGCCAAGAAACAGGGGATAGCTATGGCTACACCTTC
cdr3_aa: CASSQETGDSYGYTF
d_call: TRBD1
cdr3_length: 15
j_call: TRBJ1-2
v_call: TRBV4-2
clone_size: -

cdr3_nt: TGTGCCAGAAGCCCAGCCCCGGGTAAGGGCAATCAGCCCCAGCATTTT
cdr3_aa: CARSPAPGKGNQPQHF
d_call: -
cdr3_length: 16
j_call: TRBJ1-5
v_call: TRBV5-3
clone_size: -

cdr3_nt: TGTGCCAGCAGTGAATATTTCGGACTAGAGGTCGGTGAGCAGTTCTTC
cdr3_aa: CASSEYFGLEVGEQFF
d_call: TRBD2
cdr3_length: 16
j_call: TRBJ2-1
v_call: TRBV25-1
clone_size: once

cdr3_nt: TGTGCCAGTAGCCAACACAGGGGTTCTGGAAACACCATATATTTT
cdr3_aa: CASSQHRGSGNTIYF
d_call: TRBD1
cdr3_length: 15
j_call: TRBJ1-3
v_call: TRBV19
clone_size: -

cdr3_nt: TGTGCTAGTGGTTTGGTATTCCTCGAGCGGGAGGGTTACGAGCAGTACTTC
cdr3_aa: CASGLVFLEREGYEQYF
d_call: TRBD2
cdr3_length: 17
j_call: TRBJ2-7
v_call: TRBV12-5
clone_size: -

cdr3_nt: TGCAGTGCCAGTCCCCGCGGGTGGGAGCAGTTCTTC
cdr3_aa: CSASPRGWEQFF
d_call: -
cdr3_length: 12
j_call: TRBJ2-1
v_call: TRBV20-1
clone_size: -

cdr3_nt: TGTGCCAGCAGCCCCCGGCGAGCGGGAGAGTACGAGCAGTACTTC
cdr3_aa: CASSPRRAGEYEQYF
d_call: TRBD2
cdr3_length: 15
j_call: TRBJ2-7
v_call: TRBV9
clone_size: few

cdr3_nt: TGTGCCTGGTATCGAACAGGACGTAATAGCTACACCTTC
cdr3_aa: CAWYRTGRNSYTF
d_call: -
cdr3_length: 13
j_call: TRBJ1-2
v_call: TRBV30
clone_size: -

cdr3_nt: TGTGCCGGGACTAGACCCCCGGGAAATGAGCAGTTCTTC
cdr3_aa: CAGTRPPGNEQFF
d_call: TRBD2
cdr3_length: 13
j_call: TRBJ2-1
v_call: TRBV30
clone_size: -

cdr3_nt: TGTGCCAGCAGCGCCGGGGGGTCCTGGGAGCAGTACTTC
cdr3_aa: CASSAGGSWEQYF
d_call: TRBD2
cdr3_length: 13
j_call: TRBJ2-7
v_call: TRBV28
clone_size: -

cdr3_nt: TGTGCCAGCAGCTTAGGGACTGAATATGGCTACACCTTC
cdr3_aa: CASSLGTEYGYTF
d_call: -
cdr3_length: 13
j_call: TRBJ1-2
v_call: TRBV7-2
clone_size: -

cdr3_nt: TGTGCCACCAGCCCCTCGGCGGGGTACAATGAGCAGTTCTTC
cdr3_aa: CATSPSAGYNEQFF
d_call: -
cdr3_length: 14
j_call: TRBJ2-1
v_call: TRBV24-1
clone_size: -

cdr3_nt: TGTGCCAGCAGCCAACAGGCCGATCATGGCTACACCTTC
cdr3_aa: CASSQQADHGYTF
d_call: -
cdr3_length: 13
j_call: TRBJ1-2
v_call: TRBV3-1/TRBV3-2
clone_size: -

cdr3_nt: TGTGCCTGGAGGGGAGGCGCAGACCTTCGCACAGATACGCAGTATTTT
cdr3_aa: CAWRGGADLRTDTQYF
d_call: -
cdr3_length: 16
j_call: TRBJ2-3
v_call: TRBV30
clone_size: -

cdr3_nt: TGTGCCAGCTCACCCCGATTGTTAGAGAACACTGAAGCTTTCTTT
cdr3_aa: CASSPRLLENTEAFF
d_call: -
cdr3_length: 15
j_call: TRBJ1-1
v_call: TRBV18
clone_size: -

cdr3_nt: TGTGCCAGCAGTGTAACAGGGGAATGCGGATTCTCGGACATTCAGTACTTC
cdr3_aa: CASSVTGECGFSDIQYF
d_call: -
cdr3_length: 17
j_call: TRBJ2-4
v_call: TRBV21-1
clone_size: -